This T cell receptor (beta chain) was identified during a study of blood T cell repertoires in COVID-19. Study in general: COVID-19 samples, acute and convalescent, were from the United States, Italy and Spain. The cDNA or gDNA used as material had been derived from T cells, B-cell-depleted T cells, or PBMCs.

How the authors handled the data: Counts of nucleated cells, estimated from reference gene primer amplification, were obtained. Sequencing used immunoSEQ multiplex PCR; TCRdb keeps in-frame clones, though not all of them. V, J and clone size reflect that table, while D and trimming were determined from the DNA. In the table there are 85,000 to 95,000 clones, 89% of which are singletons. The CDR3 covers 15 residues. Germline V gene data show CDR1 as MNHEY and CDR2 as SMNVEV (reference sequence). Deletions cut 5 bases from V and 1 base from J, with 13 bases between. This sequence joins TRBV27 and TRBJ2-3, with a tentative D call TRBD1 (6 bases). Source material: peripheral blood. This TCR was sampled from a woman older than 75 with active COVID-19. The CDR3 nucleotides are TGTGCCAGCAGTGTAATCCGACAGGGCACAGATACGCAGTATTTT. As protein: CASSVIRQGTDTQYF.